Included here is one TCR beta chain sequence, with context. Per the authors' pipeline: Amplification with reference gene primers provided the estimates of nucleated cell counts. TCRdb's table, derived via immunoSEQ multiplex PCR, lists solely in-frame clones and lacks some. V, J and clone size derive from that table, while D and trimming were established from the DNA sequence. This sample has 45,000 to 65,000 clones, with roughly 90% found just once. These data belong to a study of blood T cell repertoires in COVID-19. Germline CDR1 is MNHEY and CDR2 is SMNVEV (reference sequence). The CDR3 runs to 15 residues. V was pared by 6 bases and J by 6 bases, with 20 bases between.

This chain joins TRBV27 and TRBJ2-5; TRBD1 might be the D (8 bases). The sequenced sample was peripheral blood. The source of this sequence is a human donor in a cohort sampled during active COVID-19. The CDR3 DNA reads TGTGCCAGCAGCTCAGGGACAGGCGGGGGCAAGACCCAGTACTTC. Protein: CASSSGTGGGKTQYF.